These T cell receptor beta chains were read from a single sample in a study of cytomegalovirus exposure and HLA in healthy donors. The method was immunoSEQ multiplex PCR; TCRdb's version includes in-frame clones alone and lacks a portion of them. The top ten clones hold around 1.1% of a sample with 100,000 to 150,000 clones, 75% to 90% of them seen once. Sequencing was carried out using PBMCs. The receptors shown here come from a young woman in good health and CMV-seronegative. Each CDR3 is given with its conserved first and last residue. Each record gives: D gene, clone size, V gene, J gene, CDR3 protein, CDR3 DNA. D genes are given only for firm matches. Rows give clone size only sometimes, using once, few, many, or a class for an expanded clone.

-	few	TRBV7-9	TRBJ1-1	CASSSLYDPEAFF	TGTGCCAGCAGCTCCCTATACGATCCTGAAGCTTTCTTT
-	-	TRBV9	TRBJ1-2	CASSSTGYGYTF	TGTGCCAGCAGCTCCACAGGGTATGGCTACACCTTC
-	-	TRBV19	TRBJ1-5	CASTYRALNQPQHF	TGTGCCAGTACCTACAGGGCCCTGAATCAGCCCCAGCATTTT
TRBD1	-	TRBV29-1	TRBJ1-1	CSAGGPGTGGEWNTEAFF	TGCAGCGCCGGGGGGCCCGGGACAGGGGGCGAATGGAACACTGAAGCTTTCTTT
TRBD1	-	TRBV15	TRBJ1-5	CATQGGQPQHF	TGTGCCACCCAGGGGGGACAGCCCCAGCATTTT
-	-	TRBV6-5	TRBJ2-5	CASSYRGTGKETQYF	TGTGCCAGCAGTTACAGGGGTACAGGCAAAGAGACCCAGTACTTC
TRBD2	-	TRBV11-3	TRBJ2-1	CASSLGWASGGDYNEQFF	TGTGCCAGCAGCTTAGGTTGGGCTAGCGGGGGGGACTACAATGAGCAGTTCTTC
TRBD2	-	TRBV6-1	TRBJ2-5	CASRGTSGYQETQYF	TGTGCCAGCAGGGGTACTAGCGGGTACCAAGAGACCCAGTACTTC
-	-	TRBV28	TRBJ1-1	CASSIEQGTQAFF	TGTGCCAGCAGTATCGAACAGGGAACCCAAGCTTTCTTT
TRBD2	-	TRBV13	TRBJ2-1	CASSESGRQFF	TGTGCCAGCAGCGAGAGCGGGAGGCAGTTCTTC
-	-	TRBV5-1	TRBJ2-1	CASSSAEISYNEQFF	TGCGCCAGCAGCTCGGCGGAGATCTCCTACAATGAGCAGTTCTTC
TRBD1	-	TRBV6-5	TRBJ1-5	CASKDRGDQPQHF	TGTGCCAGCAAAGACAGGGGGGATCAGCCCCAGCATTTT
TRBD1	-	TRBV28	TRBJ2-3	CASSLGTGTDTQYF	TGTGCCAGCAGCCTCGGGACAGGCACAGATACGCAGTATTTT
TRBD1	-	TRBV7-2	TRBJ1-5	CASSFRDRGQPQHF	TGTGCCAGCAGCTTCCGGGACAGGGGACAGCCCCAGCATTTT
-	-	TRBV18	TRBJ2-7	CASSLLAYEQYF	TGTGCCAGCTCACTTCTAGCCTACGAGCAGTACTTC
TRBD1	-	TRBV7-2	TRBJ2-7	CASRTDRAALGEQYF	TGTGCCAGCAGAACCGACAGGGCTGCTCTGGGGGAGCAGTACTTC
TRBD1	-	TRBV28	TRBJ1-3	CASKRGTGGEKSGNTIYF	TGTGCCAGCAAAAGGGGGACAGGGGGAGAGAAATCTGGAAACACCATATATTTT
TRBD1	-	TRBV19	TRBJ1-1	CASSRPSGQGRTEAFF	TGTGCCAGTAGTCGCCCTTCAGGACAGGGGAGGACTGAAGCTTTCTTT
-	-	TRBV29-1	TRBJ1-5	CSVGGRYSNQPQHF	TGCAGCGTGGGGGGACGGTATAGCAATCAGCCCCAGCATTTT
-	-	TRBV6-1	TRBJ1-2	CASSEAGQPWAGYTF	TGTGCCAGCAGTGAAGCGGGGCAACCATGGGCCGGCTACACCTTC
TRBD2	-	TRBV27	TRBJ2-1	CASSQPTPWTSGHNEQFF	TGTGCCAGCAGTCAACCGACTCCCTGGACTAGCGGCCACAATGAGCAGTTCTTC
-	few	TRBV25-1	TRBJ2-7	CASSTRQEQYF	TGTGCCAGCAGTACAAGACAGGAGCAGTACTTC
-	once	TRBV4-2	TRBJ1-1	CASSYGIQGGTEAFF	TGTGCCAGCAGCTACGGGATCCAAGGTGGCACTGAAGCTTTCTTT
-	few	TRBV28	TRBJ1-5	CASSYVSNQPQHF	TGTGCCAGCAGTTATGTCAGTAATCAGCCCCAGCATTTT
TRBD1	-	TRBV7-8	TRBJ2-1	CASSPPRQGTRRYNEQFF	TGTGCCAGCAGCCCACCGCGACAGGGAACTAGACGCTACAATGAGCAGTTCTTC
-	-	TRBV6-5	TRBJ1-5	CASRSTEYSNQPQHF	TGTGCCAGCAGATCGACAGAATATAGCAATCAGCCCCAGCATTTT
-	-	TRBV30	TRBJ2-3	CAWKRGTGSDTQYF	TGTGCCTGGAAAAGGGGTACCGGTTCAGATACGCAGTATTTT
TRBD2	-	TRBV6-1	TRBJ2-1	CASSATSGDGNEQFF	TGTGCCAGCAGCGCGACTAGCGGGGATGGGAATGAGCAGTTCTTC
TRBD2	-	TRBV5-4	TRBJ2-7	CASSFSGVQDEQYF	TGTGCCAGCAGCTTTAGCGGGGTACAGGACGAGCAGTACTTC
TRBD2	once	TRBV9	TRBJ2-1	CASSVVVTSVAEQFF	TGTGCCAGCAGCGTAGTTGTGACTAGCGTTGCTGAGCAGTTCTTC
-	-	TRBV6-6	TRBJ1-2	CASSHKDRPYGYTF	TGTGCCAGCAGTCACAAGGACAGACCCTATGGCTACACCTTC